The present entry profiles one TCR beta chain with its context. The sample originates from a study of blood T cell repertoires in COVID-19. Repertoires were generated with immunoSEQ multiplex PCR, while TCRdb's copy carries only in-frame clones and drops some. The table lists hundreds of thousands of clones, around 89% of them singletons, with approximately 8.8% in the top ten. Germline trimming cut 5 bases from V and 8 bases from J; bases unmatched to any gene: 18. The CDR3 is 17 amino acids. CDR1 is SGHAT, CDR2 FQNNGV, per germline. The cohort comprised adults aged about 18 to 100 years residing in some 24 US areas.

The sequence came from a middle-aged woman who had recovered from COVID-19. J is TRBJ2-1 and V is TRBV11-2; TRBD1 matches at 7 bases. The sample consisted of PBMCs or T cells enriched from blood (not recorded which). CDR3 in amino acids: CASSRTSGQNYFHEQFF. The CDR3 DNA reads TGTGCCAGCAGCCGAACGTCGGGACAGAACTACTTCCATGAGCAGTTCTTC.